This T cell receptor beta chain stems from a study of T cell responses to AZD1222 COVID-19 vaccine. The study, taken as a whole, reports: Unmutated variant regions reportedly attract nearly half of all spike-specific TCRs. Only a handful of people who got AZD1222 tested seropositive at baseline. Spike-specific TCRs gained breadth and depth after people received two AZD1222 doses.

Remarks on this clone: What it binds is unknown.

Libraries were prepared by immunoSEQ multiplex PCR; TCRdb keeps only in-frame clonotypes and omits some of them. Counted here are about 35,000 clones, approximately 86% occurring once; the ten biggest clones make up approximately 6.8%. CDR1 is SQVTM and CDR2 is ANQGSEA in the germline V gene. Trimming took 5 bases from V and 2 from J, leaving 6 bases between them. CDR3 length equals 11 residues. This sequence originates from an adult in good health. The sample was peripheral blood, taken on day 0 of AZD1222 vaccination. V usage is TRBV29-1 and J usage is TRBJ1-2; D unresolved. CDR3 DNA: TGCAGCGTTTCCGAGAACTATGGCTACACCTTC. It translates to CSVSENYGYTF.